The rows below give T cell receptor beta chains drawn from one sample of a study of blood T cell dynamics during melanoma immunotherapy. Generated by immunoSEQ multiplex PCR, the TCRdb table keeps only in-frame clones and is missing some. The data contain about 11,000 clones, less than 90% of them singletons. Material: blood, obtained from a patient treated with checkpoint blockade. The receptors were sampled from a human donor with melanoma. CDR3s include the opening cysteine and the closing phenylalanine or tryptophan. D genes are given only for firm matches. The listing skips clone size in some rows; elsewhere it reads once, few, many or a size class.

TRBD1,TRBJ1-2,TRBV5-5,-,CASSLWTGANYGYTF,TGTGCCAGCAGCCTATGGACAGGGGCCAACTATGGCTACACCTTC
-,TRBJ2-2,TRBV21-1,once,CASSGLRQGPQGCANTGELFF,TGTGCCAGCAGCGGTTTGCGCCAGGGTCCCCAGGGCTGTGCGAACACCGGGGAGCTGTTTTTT
TRBD2,TRBJ2-1,TRBV2,-,CASSDGTSGGYEQFF,TGTGCCAGCAGTGACGGGACTAGCGGGGGGTATGAGCAGTTCTTC
-,TRBJ2-7,TRBV6-5,-,CASLRSPLYEQYF,TGTGCCAGCCTTCGTTCTCCCCTCTACGAGCAGTACTTC
-,TRBJ2-1,TRBV30,-,CGIAIHNEQFF,TGTGGAATAGCCATACACAATGAGCAGTTCTTC
-,TRBJ2-7,TRBV7-8,-,CASSLDSSYEQYF,TGTGCCAGCAGCTTAGACTCATCCTACGAGCAGTACTTC
-,TRBJ2-1,TRBV7-3,-,CASSILGNEQFF,TGTGCCAGCAGCATACTAGGGAATGAGCAGTTCTTC
-,TRBJ1-2,TRBV6-5,few,CASTWGGRYGYTF,TGTGCCAGCACCTGGGGAGGGCGGTATGGCTACACCTTC
-,TRBJ1-1,TRBV4-2,few,CASSQAGGRDEAFF,TGTGCCAGCAGCCAGGCTGGGGGGCGGGATGAAGCTTTCTTT
-,TRBJ1-6,TRBV19,-,CASSIRAEANSPLHF,TGTGCCAGTAGTATTAGGGCAGAAGCCAATTCACCCCTCCACTTT
-,TRBJ2-7,TRBV28,-,CASSLRSYEQYF,TGTGCCAGCAGTTTGAGGTCCTACGAGCAGTACTTC
-,TRBJ1-1,TRBV19,-,CASTRTWDTEAFF,TGTGCCAGTACCAGGACCTGGGACACTGAAGCTTTCTTT
TRBD1,TRBJ1-2,TRBV27,-,CASSSPSGQGVGINYGYTF,TGTGCCAGCAGTTCCCCCTCGGGGCAGGGGGTAGGGATTAACTATGGCTACACCTTC
TRBD2,TRBJ2-7,TRBV18,-,CASFLREVQYF,TGTGCCAGCTTCCTCCGGGAGGTGCAGTACTTC
-,TRBJ1-1,TRBV7-2,-,CASRIGGLNTEAFF,TGTGCCAGCAGAATTGGGGGGTTGAACACTGAAGCTTTCTTT
-,TRBJ1-4,TRBV7-8,-,CASSPWQGTNEKLFF,TGTGCCAGCAGCCCCTGGCAGGGGACTAATGAAAAACTGTTTTTT
TRBD2,TRBJ2-3,TRBV7-2,-,CASSLGARGGGATDTQYF,TGTGCCAGCAGCTTAGGTGCGCGGGGGGGAGGGGCCACAGATACGCAGTATTTT
TRBD1,TRBJ1-1,TRBV6-5,-,CASLPRGRRTEAFF,TGTGCCAGCCTTCCCAGGGGGCGAAGAACTGAAGCTTTCTTT
-,TRBJ2-2,TRBV6-6,-,CASCGRNTGELFF,TGTGCCAGCTGTGGACGGAACACCGGGGAGCTGTTTTTT
-,TRBJ2-3,TRBV19,-,CASSISRDTQYF,TGTGCCAGTAGTATTTCGAGGGATACGCAGTATTTT
TRBD1,TRBJ1-1,TRBV18,-,CASSQTGDTEAFF,TGTGCCAGCTCACAGACAGGGGACACTGAAGCTTTCTTT
-,TRBJ1-1,TRBV5-1,-,CASSLEVGRQDTEAFF,TGCGCCAGCAGCTTGGAGGTGGGCCGGCAGGACACTGAAGCTTTCTTT
TRBD2,TRBJ2-3,TRBV5-1,-,CASSFVTSGPQDTQYF,TGCGCCAGCAGCTTTGTAACTAGCGGCCCCCAAGATACGCAGTATTTT
-,TRBJ2-5,TRBV5-1,-,CASSPGVQRSRETQYF,TGCGCCAGCAGCCCGGGGGTCCAGCGGAGCCGAGAGACCCAGTACTTC
TRBD2,TRBJ2-1,TRBV4-3,-,CASSQERRLAGGPIYNEQFF,TGCGCCAGCAGCCAAGAAAGGCGTCTAGCGGGGGGGCCGATATACAATGAGCAGTTCTTC
-,TRBJ2-1,TRBV4-3,-,CASSQPRGAADNEQFF,TGCGCCAGCAGCCAGCCCCGGGGGGCCGCCGATAATGAGCAGTTCTTC
TRBD1,TRBJ1-4,TRBV5-6,-,CASSQETGTGDEKLFF,TGTGCCAGCAGCCAAGAGACCGGGACAGGGGACGAAAAACTGTTTTTT
-,TRBJ2-3,TRBV7-9,-,CASSLGGAPDTQYF,TGTGCCAGCAGCTTAGGGGGGGCCCCAGATACGCAGTATTTT
-,TRBJ1-6,TRBV11-3,-,CASSLGAGYNSPLHF,TGTGCCAGCAGCTTAGGGGCAGGCTATAATTCACCCCTCCACTTT
TRBD1,TRBJ2-5,TRBV7-2,-,CASSLNRGRGETQYF,TGTGCCAGCAGCCTCAACAGGGGGCGCGGAGAGACCCAGTACTTC
-,TRBJ2-1,TRBV4-3,-,CASSQEGESENEQFF,TGCGCCAGCAGCCAAGAAGGCGAGTCCGAGAATGAGCAGTTCTTC
-,TRBJ2-5,TRBV9,-,CASSLPGGVRQETQYF,TGTGCCAGCAGCTTGCCCGGGGGCGTTAGACAAGAGACCCAGTACTTC
-,TRBJ1-2,TRBV2,-,CASSVSLGVAF,TGTGCCAGCAGTGTATCGTTAGGGGTAGCCTTC
TRBD2,TRBJ2-2,TRBV7-9,-,CASSSRGLPGELFF,TGTGCCAGCAGCTCTAGGGGACTACCCGGGGAGCTGTTTTTT
-,TRBJ2-7,TRBV7-2,-,CASSYYYEQYF,TGTGCCAGCAGCTATTACTACGAGCAGTACTTC
-,TRBJ2-5,TRBV5-6,few,CASSPIVGPETQYF,TGTGCCAGCAGCCCTATAGTGGGGCCAGAGACCCAGTACTTC
-,TRBJ1-2,TRBV7-2,-,CASSLGQYYGYTF,TGTGCCAGCAGCCTAGGACAGTACTATGGCTACACCTTC
-,TRBJ2-2,TRBV4-3,-,CASSQDTSANTGELFF,TGCGCCAGCAGCCAAGATACGTCCGCTAACACCGGGGAGCTGTTTTTT
-,TRBJ1-1,TRBV5-6,-,CASSLGGLTEAFF,TGTGCCAGCAGCTTGGGAGGGCTCACTGAAGCTTTCTTT
-,TRBJ1-3,TRBV5-1,-,CASSDGAGPGNTIYF,TGCGCCAGCAGCGATGGTGCGGGGCCTGGAAACACCATATATTTT
TRBD1,TRBJ1-2,TRBV30,few,CAWSVTGDNGYTF,TGTGCCTGGAGTGTAACAGGGGATAACGGCTACACCTTC
TRBD2,TRBJ2-3,TRBV2,-,CASRATSGGREITDTQYF,TGTGCCAGCAGAGCCACTAGCGGGGGCCGAGAAATCACAGATACGCAGTATTTT
TRBD1,TRBJ1-4,TRBV4-3,-,CASSQLRGQGEKLFF,TGCGCCAGCAGCCAGCTCCGGGGACAGGGCGAAAAACTGTTTTTT
-,TRBJ1-1,TRBV6-6,-,CASSYSWGRNTEAFF,TGTGCCAGCAGTTACTCCTGGGGACGGAACACTGAAGCTTTCTTT
-,TRBJ2-4,TRBV6-1,-,CASSEVGLAKNIQYF,TGTGCCAGCAGTGAAGTGGGACTAGCCAAAAACATTCAGTACTTC
-,TRBJ1-4,TRBV9,-,CASSVGAFSLEEKLFF,TGTGCCAGCAGCGTAGGCGCTTTCTCGCTAGAGGAAAAACTGTTTTTT
-,TRBJ2-1,TRBV29-1,-,CSVFLQGNEQFF,TGCAGCGTTTTCTTACAGGGCAATGAGCAGTTCTTC
-,TRBJ1-1,TRBV6-4,-,CASTVGRLNTEAFF,TGTGCCAGCACCGTGGGACGGCTGAACACTGAAGCTTTCTTT
-,TRBJ2-6,TRBV7-6,-,CASSLSDGANVLTF,TGTGCCAGCAGCTTATCAGACGGGGCCAACGTCCTGACTTTC
-,TRBJ1-1,TRBV6-5,-,CASSYGFVRMTEAFF,TGTGCCAGCAGTTACGGGTTCGTAAGGATGACTGAAGCTTTCTTT
TRBD2,TRBJ2-1,TRBV7-8,-,CASRRPGLAGESSYNEQFF,TGTGCCAGCAGGCGGCCGGGACTAGCGGGGGAGAGCTCCTACAATGAGCAGTTCTTC
-,TRBJ1-1,TRBV11-3,-,CASRIGGLNTEAFF,TGTGCCAGCAGAATTGGGGGGTTGAACACTGAAGCTTTCTTT
-,TRBJ2-6,TRBV28,-,CASSLPGGGANVLTF,TGTGCCAGCAGTTTACCGGGGGGCGGGGCCAACGTCCTGACTTTC
TRBD1,TRBJ2-7,TRBV13,-,CASLGQGLGEQYF,TGTGCCAGCCTCGGACAGGGGCTAGGGGAGCAGTACTTC
-,TRBJ1-1,TRBV19,-,CASSIGVMNTEAFF,TGTGCCAGTAGTATAGGGGTAATGAACACTGAAGCTTTCTTT
-,TRBJ1-1,TRBV7-2,once,CASSLDSVTEAFF,TGTGCCAGCAGCTTAGACTCAGTGACTGAAGCTTTCTTT
-,TRBJ1-6,TRBV30,few,CAWRQGNSNSPLHF,TGTGCCTGGAGACAGGGAAATAGTAATTCACCCCTCCACTTT
-,TRBJ2-1,TRBV10-3,-,CATGRGGNEQFF,TGTGCCACAGGGAGAGGGGGCAATGAGCAGTTCTTC
TRBD1,TRBJ1-1,TRBV5-1,-,CASSQGASNTEAFF,TGCGCCAGCAGCCAGGGGGCGTCGAACACTGAAGCTTTCTTT